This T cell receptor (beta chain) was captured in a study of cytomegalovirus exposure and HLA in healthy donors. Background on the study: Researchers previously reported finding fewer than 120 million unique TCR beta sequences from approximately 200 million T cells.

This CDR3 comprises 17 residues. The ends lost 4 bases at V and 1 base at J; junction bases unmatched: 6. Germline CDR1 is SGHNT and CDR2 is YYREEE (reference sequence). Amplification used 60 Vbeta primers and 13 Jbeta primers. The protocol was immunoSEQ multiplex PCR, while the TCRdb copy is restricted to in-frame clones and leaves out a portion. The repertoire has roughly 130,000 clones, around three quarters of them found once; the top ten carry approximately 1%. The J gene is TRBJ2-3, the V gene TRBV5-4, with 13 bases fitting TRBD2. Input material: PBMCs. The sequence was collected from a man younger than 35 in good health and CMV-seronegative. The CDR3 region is CASSAMTSGGRTDTQYF. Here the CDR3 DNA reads TGTGCCAGCAGCGCCATGACTAGCGGGGGGCGCACAGATACGCAGTATTTT.